Detailed here is one T cell receptor beta chain. Its antigen is not known. Only in-frame clones appear in the TCRdb table, and some are missing; sequencing was by immunoSEQ multiplex PCR. The table shows some 120,000 clones, with nearly 90% occurring only once. The sample originates from a study of T cell responses to AZD1222 COVID-19 vaccine. Study-level results: The number of AZD1222 recipients seropositive at baseline was only 5 to 7. The breadth and depth of Spike-specific TCRs increased once two AZD1222 doses had been given. Donors, mostly white British, included more females; clonal diversity was possibly underestimated.

Second-dose recipients at about 4 or about 12 weeks were treated as one pooled group. Deletions cut 8 bases from V and 6 bases from J, with 25 bases between. This CDR3 region has 16 residues. Per the germline V gene, CDR1 is ENHRY and CDR2 is SYGVKD. This receptor was taken from an adult who received the AZD1222 COVID-19 vaccine. The material sequenced was peripheral blood, taken 28 days after the second AZD1222 dose. The chain is built from TRBV10-3 and TRBJ1-1; D is perhaps TRBD1 (6 bases). The CDR3 region is CAIGDTGSAIRAEAFF. As DNA, the CDR3 is TGTGCCATCGGAGACACAGGGAGCGCTATACGGGCTGAAGCTTTCTTT.